This T cell receptor (beta chain) was sequenced in a study of Graves' ophthalmopathy and Graves' hyperthyroidism. Study as a whole: Sampling took place at initial diagnosis, with peripheral blood obtained before any treatment. Study-wide points: The model's ophthalmopathy progression predictions had less than 71% sensitivity and less than 85% specificity.

CDR3 length: 12 amino acids. Germline V gene sequence: CDR1 LGHNT, CDR2 FRNRAP. For repertoire sequencing, the TCR beta CDR3 regions were amplified from RNA transcripts. Scientists carried out first-round RT-PCR using HTBI primers and then a second-round multiplex PCR. Using its own MiXCR run on the multiplex PCR reads, TCRdb lists one record per CDR3 protein. The table shows 350,000 or so distinct CDR3 sequences, with 17% occurring only once. This clonotype was counted at least ten times. Its antigen is as yet unknown. A read error may produce the germline difference seen at one junction end. The specimen was peripheral blood. This receptor was identified in an adult man with Graves' ophthalmopathy. The V and J genes are TRBV12-5 and TRBJ1-2; no definite D call. CDR3 nucleotides: TGTGCTAGTAGTTTGAACGACTATGGCTACACCTTC. Translation gives CASSLNDYGYTF. Supplemented by reference TRBV12-5 and TRBJ1-2, the full variable domain reads DARVTQTPRHKVTEMGQEVTMRCQPILGHNTVFWYRQTMMQGLELLAYFRNRAPLDDSGMPKDRFSAEMPDATLATLKIQPSEPRDSAVYFCASSLNDYGYTFGSGTRLTVV.